These T cell receptor beta chains were read from a single sample in a study of post-analysis software for immune sequencing data. TCRdb re-called the PCR reads through MiXCR, storing one row per CDR3 protein. The top ten clones hold 13% of a sample with approximately 350,000 distinct CDR3 sequences, roughly 30% of them seen once. Input material: blood. These receptors originate from a girl aged 5-17 years with multiple sclerosis. Both conserved end residues are part of each CDR3. Each record gives: D gene, V gene, J gene, clone size, CDR3 DNA, CDR3 protein. The D gene is left open where the match is weak. Not all rows give a size; the values are once, few, many and, for expanded clones, a class.

>.|TRBV18|TRBJ2-5|.
TGTGCCAGCTCACCACCGTCAGGGCTTGGGGAGACCCAGTACTTC
CASSPPSGLGETQYF
>.|TRBV30|TRBJ1-1|many
TGTGCCTGGAGTGTTGGAGTGGGGGGCACTGAAGCTTTCTTT
CAWSVGVGGTEAFF
>.|TRBV19|TRBJ2-2|.
TGTGCCAGTAGGCTGTTGGGGGGCGACACCGGGGAGCTGTTTTTT
CASRLLGGDTGELFF
>.|TRBV18|TRBJ2-5|.
TGTGCCCGCTCACCAGGACAGCAAGAGACCCAGTACTTC
CARSPGQQETQYF
>.|TRBV20-1|TRBJ2-1|.
TGCAGTGCTAGATCAGCTGGGCGGGGCCACAATGAGCAGTTCTTC
CSARSAGRGHNEQFF
>.|TRBV7-9|TRBJ2-1|few
TGTGCCAGCAGGGCCCGAAGCCGGAATGAGCAGTTCTTC
CASRARSRNEQFF
>.|TRBV5-6|TRBJ2-3|.
TGTGCCAGCAGCTCGGGCACAGATGCGCAGTATTTT
CASSSGTDAQYF
>TRBD1|TRBV28|TRBJ2-3|.
TGTGCCAGCAGCGGACGACAGGGGGCAATTTATACGCAGTATTTT
CASSGRQGAIYTQYF
>.|TRBV5-1|TRBJ2-5|.
TGCGCCAGCAGCTTGGTGGAGGCCCAGAGTGCCCAGTACTTC
CASSLVEAQSAQYF
>.|TRBV7-2|TRBJ1-1|few
TGTGCCAGCAGCCCCGGGGGGGTTGAAGCTTTCTTT
CASSPGGVEAFF
>TRBD1|TRBV30|TRBJ1-4|.
TGTGCCTGGAGCCCAGGGGACAGAAGGCAACTGTTTTTT
CAWSPGDRRQLFF
>.|TRBV6-5|TRBJ2-3|.
TGTGCCAGCAGTGGACAGTTCACAGATACGCAGTATTTT
CASSGQFTDTQYF
>.|TRBV6-2/TRBV6-3|TRBJ2-1|few
TGTGCCAGCAGCCCCCCTCCGACAGGTCTCAGCTACAATGAGCAGTTCTTC
CASSPPPTGLSYNEQFF
>.|TRBV4-2|TRBJ1-2|many
TGTGCCAGCAGCCAAGGCCGGCAGGGAGAGATGGGTAACTATGGCTACACCTTC
CASSQGRQGEMGNYGYTF
>TRBD1|TRBV5-6|TRBJ1-6|few
TGTGCCAGCAGCTGGACAGGGGGGCCCCTCCACTTT
CASSWTGGPLHF
>.|TRBV12-3/TRBV12-4|TRBJ2-3|.
TGTGCCAGCACCAAACAGTCCAGCACAGATACGCAGTATTTT
CASTKQSSTDTQYF
>.|TRBV20-1|TRBJ2-1|.
TGCAGTGCTAGTAGGGAAGTAGATATGAATGAGCAGTTCTTC
CSASREVDMNEQFF
>TRBD1|TRBV2|TRBJ1-4|.
TGTGCCAGCAATCTTGAGACAGGGAATGAAAAACTGTTTTTT
CASNLETGNEKLFF
>.|TRBV5-6|TRBJ1-2|.
TGTGCCAGCAGCTTGGGGGCAGGGAAGAGCTACACCTTC
CASSLGAGKSYTF
>.|TRBV5-6|TRBJ2-7|many
TGTGCCAGCAGCTCACCCCCATCCTACGAGCAGTACTTC
CASSSPPSYEQYF
>TRBD2|TRBV20-1|TRBJ2-3|few
TGCAGTGCTAGAGGGGTTGTGGCCCCAGCGGGGGGAGACACAGATACGCAGTATTTT
CSARGVVAPAGGDTDTQYF
>TRBD1|TRBV11-3|TRBJ2-6|once
TGTGCCAGCAGCGGCCGGGACAGGGCTTCTGGGGCCAACGTCCTGACTTTC
CASSGRDRASGANVLTF
>.|TRBV12-3/TRBV12-4|TRBJ1-1|few
TGTGCCATATCCCGGACGGCGAACACTGAAGCTTTCTTT
CAISRTANTEAFF
>.|TRBV7-2|TRBJ2-2|.
TGTGCCAGCAGCCCCCGACAGTGGGACACCGGGGAGCTGTTTTTT
CASSPRQWDTGELFF
>TRBD1|TRBV29-1|TRBJ1-2|.
TGCAGCGTGGCGGGACAGACCAACTATGGCTACACCTTC
CSVAGQTNYGYTF
>.|TRBV20-1|TRBJ1-4|many
TGCAGTGCTAGAGCAATATTAGGGGGTCGTGAAAAACTGTTTTTT
CSARAILGGREKLFF
>.|TRBV5-5|TRBJ2-1|few
TGTGCCAGCAGCTTAGGAGGGACTGCCTACAATGAGCAGTTCTTC
CASSLGGTAYNEQFF